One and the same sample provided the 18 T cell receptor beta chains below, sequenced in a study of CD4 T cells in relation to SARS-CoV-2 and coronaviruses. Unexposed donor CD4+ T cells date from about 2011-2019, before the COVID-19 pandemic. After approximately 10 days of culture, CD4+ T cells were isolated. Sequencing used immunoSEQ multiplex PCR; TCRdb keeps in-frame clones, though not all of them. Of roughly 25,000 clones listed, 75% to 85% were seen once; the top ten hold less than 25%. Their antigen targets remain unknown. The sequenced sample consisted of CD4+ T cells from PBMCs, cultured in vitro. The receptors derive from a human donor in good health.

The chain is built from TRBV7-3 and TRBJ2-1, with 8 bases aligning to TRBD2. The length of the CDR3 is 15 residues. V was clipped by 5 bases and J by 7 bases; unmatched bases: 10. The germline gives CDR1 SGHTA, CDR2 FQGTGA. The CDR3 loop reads CASSGASGLVNEQFF. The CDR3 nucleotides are TGTGCCAGCAGCGGGGCTAGCGGGTTAGTTAATGAGCAGTTCTTC.

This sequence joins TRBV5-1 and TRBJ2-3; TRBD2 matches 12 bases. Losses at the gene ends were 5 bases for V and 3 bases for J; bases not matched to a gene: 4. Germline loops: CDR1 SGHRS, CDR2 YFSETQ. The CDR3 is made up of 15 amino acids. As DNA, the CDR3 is TGCGCCAGCAGGGGGGGGACTAGCGGGACAGATACGCAGTATTTT. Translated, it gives CASRGGTSGTDTQYF. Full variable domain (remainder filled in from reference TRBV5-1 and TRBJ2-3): KAGVTQTPRYLIKTRGQQVTLSCSPISGHRSVSWYQQTPGQGLQFLFEYFSETQRNKGNFPGRFSGRQFSNSRSEMNVSTLELGDSALYLCASRGGTSGTDTQYFGPGTRLTVL.

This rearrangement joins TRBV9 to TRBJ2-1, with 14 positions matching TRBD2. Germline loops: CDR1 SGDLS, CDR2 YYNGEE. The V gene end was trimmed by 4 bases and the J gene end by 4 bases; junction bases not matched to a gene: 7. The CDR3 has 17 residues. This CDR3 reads CASSPRTSGGLYNEQFF. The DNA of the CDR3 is TGTGCCAGCAGCCCCCGGACTAGCGGGGGGTTATACAATGAGCAGTTCTTC.

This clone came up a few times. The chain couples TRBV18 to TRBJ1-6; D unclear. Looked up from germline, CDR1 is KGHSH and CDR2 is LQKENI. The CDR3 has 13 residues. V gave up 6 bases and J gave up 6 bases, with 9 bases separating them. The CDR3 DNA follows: TGTGCCAGCTCCCCCGGGATTAATTCACCCCTCCACTTT. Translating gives CASSPGINSPLHF.

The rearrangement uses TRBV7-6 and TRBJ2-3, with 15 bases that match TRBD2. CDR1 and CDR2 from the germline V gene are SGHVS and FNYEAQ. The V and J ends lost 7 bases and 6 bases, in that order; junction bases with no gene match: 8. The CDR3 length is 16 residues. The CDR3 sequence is CASIPGLAGGGDTQYF. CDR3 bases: TGTGCCAGCATCCCGGGACTAGCGGGAGGAGGTGATACGCAGTATTTT.

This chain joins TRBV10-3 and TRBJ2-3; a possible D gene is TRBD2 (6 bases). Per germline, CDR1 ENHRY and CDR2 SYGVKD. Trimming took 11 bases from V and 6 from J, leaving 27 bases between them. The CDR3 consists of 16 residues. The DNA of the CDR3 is TGTGCCGCACGATCCGGGGACTCCCAACCGGCGGATACGCAGTATTTT. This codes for CAARSGDSQPADTQYF.

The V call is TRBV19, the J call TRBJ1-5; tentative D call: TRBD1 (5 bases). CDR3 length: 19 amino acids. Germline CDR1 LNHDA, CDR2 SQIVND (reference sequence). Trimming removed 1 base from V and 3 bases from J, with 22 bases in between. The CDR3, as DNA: TGTGCCAGTAGTATAGCCCTCGCTTGGTGGGGGACTGCCAATCAGCCCCAGCATTTT. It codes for CASSIALAWWGTANQPQHF.

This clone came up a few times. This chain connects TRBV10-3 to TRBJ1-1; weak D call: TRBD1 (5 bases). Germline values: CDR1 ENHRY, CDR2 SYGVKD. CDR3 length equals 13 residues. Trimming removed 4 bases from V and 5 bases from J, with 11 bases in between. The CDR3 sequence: CAISVGGRTEAFF. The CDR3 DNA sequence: TGTGCCATCAGTGTTGGGGGAAGGACTGAAGCTTTCTTT.

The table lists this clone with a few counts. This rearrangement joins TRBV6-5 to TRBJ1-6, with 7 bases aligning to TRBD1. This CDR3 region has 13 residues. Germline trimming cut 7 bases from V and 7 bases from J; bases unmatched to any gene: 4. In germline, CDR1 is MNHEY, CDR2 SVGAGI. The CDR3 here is CASTRQGNSPLHF. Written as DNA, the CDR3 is TGTGCCAGCACACGACAGGGAAATTCACCCCTCCACTTT.

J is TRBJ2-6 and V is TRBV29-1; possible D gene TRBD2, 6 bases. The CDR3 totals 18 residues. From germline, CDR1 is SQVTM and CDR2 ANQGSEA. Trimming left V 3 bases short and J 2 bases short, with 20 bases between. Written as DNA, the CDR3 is TGCAGCGTTGAGGGGGGTGGCATCAATCCTACTGGGGCCAACGTCCTGACTTTC. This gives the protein CSVEGGGINPTGANVLTF.

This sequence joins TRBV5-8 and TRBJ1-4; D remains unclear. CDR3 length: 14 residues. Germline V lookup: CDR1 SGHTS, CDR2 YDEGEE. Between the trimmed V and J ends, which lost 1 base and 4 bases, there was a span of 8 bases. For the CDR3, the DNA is TGTGCCAGCAGCTTGTCCACAGATAATGAAAAACTGTTTTTT. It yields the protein CASSLSTDNEKLFF. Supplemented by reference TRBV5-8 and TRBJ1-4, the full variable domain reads EAGVTQSPTHLIKTRGQQATLRCSPISGHTSVYWYQQALGLGLQFLLWYDEGEERNRGNFPPRFSGRQFPNYSSELNVNALELEDSALYLCASSLSTDNEKLFFGSGTQLSVL.

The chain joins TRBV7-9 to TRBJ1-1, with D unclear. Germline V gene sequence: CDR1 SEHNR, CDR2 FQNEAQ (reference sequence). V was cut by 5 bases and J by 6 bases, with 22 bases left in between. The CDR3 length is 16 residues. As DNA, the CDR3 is TGTGCCAGCAGCCTCCGGGCCACCAACTCTAGGGCTGAAGCTTTCTTT. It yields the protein CASSLRATNSRAEAFF.

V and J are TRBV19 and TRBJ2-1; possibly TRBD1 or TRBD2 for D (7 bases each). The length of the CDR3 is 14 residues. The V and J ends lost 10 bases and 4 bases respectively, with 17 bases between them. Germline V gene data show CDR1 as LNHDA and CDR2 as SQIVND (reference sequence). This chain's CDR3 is CATSQGGTYNEQFF. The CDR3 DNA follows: TGTGCCACCTCCCAGGGGGGGACTTACAATGAGCAGTTCTTC.

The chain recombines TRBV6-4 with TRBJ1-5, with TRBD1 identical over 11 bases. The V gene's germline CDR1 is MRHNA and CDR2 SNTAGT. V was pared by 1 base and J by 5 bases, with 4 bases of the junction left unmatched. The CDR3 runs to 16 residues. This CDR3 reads CASSDWDRGGDQPQHF. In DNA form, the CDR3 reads TGTGCCAGCAGTGACTGGGACAGGGGGGGCGATCAGCCCCAGCATTTT.

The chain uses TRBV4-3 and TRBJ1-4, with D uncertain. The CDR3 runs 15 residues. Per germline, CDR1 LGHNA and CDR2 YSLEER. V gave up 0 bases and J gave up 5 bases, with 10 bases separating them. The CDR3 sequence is CASSQDSTQNEKLFF. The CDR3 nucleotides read TGCGCCAGCAGCCAAGATTCTACACAGAATGAAAAACTGTTTTTT.

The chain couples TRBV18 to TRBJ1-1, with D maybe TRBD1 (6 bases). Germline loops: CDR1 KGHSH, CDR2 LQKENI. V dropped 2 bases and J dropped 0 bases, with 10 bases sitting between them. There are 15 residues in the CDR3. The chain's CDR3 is CASSPRDTLNTEAFF. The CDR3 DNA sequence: TGTGCCAGCTCACCAAGGGACACCCTGAACACTGAAGCTTTCTTT.

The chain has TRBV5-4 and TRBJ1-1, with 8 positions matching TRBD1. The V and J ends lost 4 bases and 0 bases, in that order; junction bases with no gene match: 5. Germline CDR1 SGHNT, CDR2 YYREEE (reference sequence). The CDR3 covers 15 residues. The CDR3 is CASSVQGVMNTEAFF. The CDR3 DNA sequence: TGTGCCAGCAGCGTACAGGGGGTAATGAACACTGAAGCTTTCTTT.

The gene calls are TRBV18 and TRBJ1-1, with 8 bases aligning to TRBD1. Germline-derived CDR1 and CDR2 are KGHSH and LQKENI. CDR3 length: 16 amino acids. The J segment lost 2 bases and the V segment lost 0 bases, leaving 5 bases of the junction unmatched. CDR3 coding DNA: TGTGCCAGCTCACCACCGCGCAGGGGGCATAACACTGAAGCTTTCTTT. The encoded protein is CASSPPRRGHNTEAFF.